The 21 T cell receptor beta chains below all came from one sample that was sequenced in a study of T cells in localized non-small cell lung cancer. The protocol was immunoSEQ multiplex PCR, while the TCRdb copy is restricted to in-frame clones and leaves out a portion. Altogether 25,000 to 35,000 clones are present, 80% to 90% being singletons, with the ten largest covering 6.8%. The sequenced sample was peripheral blood, obtained before any cancer treatment. The source of these receptors is a male donor aged 60 or over with stage I lung adenocarcinoma.

V gene TRBV28 combines with J gene TRBJ1-1; 11 nucleotides align to TRBD1. The CDR3 has 15 amino acids. V lost 6 bases to trimming and J lost 5 bases; unmatched junction nucleotides: 8. CDR1 MDHEN and CDR2 SYDVKM come from the germline V gene. CDR3 in amino acids: CASSTLGQGETEAFF. In nucleotides, the CDR3 is TGTGCCAGCAGCACCCTGGGACAGGGGGAAACTGAAGCTTTCTTT.

V gene TRBV4-1 combines with J gene TRBJ2-2; 7 bases map to TRBD1. The V and J ends lost 0 bases and 13 bases, in that order; junction bases with no gene match: 17. Germline V CDR1 and CDR2: MGHRA, YSYEKL. The CDR3 contains 17 residues. The CDR3 region has the DNA TGCGCCAGCAGCCAAGATATGAACAGGGGAAGTCTTGGCGGGCTGTTTTTT. It encodes CASSQDMNRGSLGGLFF.

This chain uses TRBV9 with TRBJ2-1; D possibly uses TRBD1 or TRBD2 (5 bases each). V was pared by 7 bases and J by 5 bases, with 25 bases between. The CDR3 covers 17 residues. CDR1 and CDR2 (germline): SGDLS, YYNGEE. The CDR3 spells CASAFRPGPEGNNEQFF. The CDR3 DNA sequence: TGTGCCAGCGCCTTCCGACCGGGGCCCGAGGGGAACAATGAGCAGTTCTTC.

In DNA, the CDR3 is TGTGCCAGCAGCTTAGGAACTGGGGCCAACGTCCTGACTTTC. Protein: CASSLGTGANVLTF. V usage is TRBV7-8 and J usage is TRBJ2-6; the D is unclear. CDR3 length: 14 residues. Germline values: CDR1 SGHVS, CDR2 FQNEAQ. The V end lost 1 base, the J end lost 2 bases, and 3 bases lay between the germline ends.

This clone is labeled as medium-sized. The rearrangement joins TRBV4-3 to TRBJ1-4, with 9 bases that match TRBD1. CDR1 and CDR2 from the germline V gene are LGHNA and YSLEER. The CDR3 extends over 17 amino acids. V trimming: 1 base; J trimming: 5 bases; junction bases outside the gene matches: 8. Here the CDR3 DNA reads TGCGCCAGCAGCCAAGGAACAGGGGGCTTGGAGAATGAAAAACTGTTTTTT. Protein sequence: CASSQGTGGLENEKLFF.

This clone appeared a single time. This sequence joins TRBV7-2 and TRBJ2-7; 10 bases map to TRBD1. V was pared by 5 bases and J by 3 bases, with 7 bases of the junction left unmatched. The CDR3 loop spans 15 amino acids. CDR1 is SGHTA, CDR2 FQGNSA, per germline. CDR3 in DNA: TGTGCCAGCAGCCTAGGGACAGGGGCACACTACGAGCAGTACTTC. Amino acid sequence: CASSLGTGAHYEQYF.

V and J are TRBV9 and TRBJ2-7, with TRBD1 identical over 9 bases. This CDR3 spans 16 amino acids. The germline CDR1 and CDR2 sequences are SGDLS and YYNGEE. V lost 3 bases, J lost 3 bases, and 10 bases stayed unmatched. DNA for the CDR3: TGTGCCAGCAGCGCGTCACCGGGACAGGGCAACTACGAGCAGTACTTC. Its translation: CASSASPGQGNYEQYF.

V and J are TRBV6-1 and TRBJ1-5; possible D gene TRBD1, 5 bases. Germline CDR1 MNHNS, CDR2 SASEGT. This CDR3 spans 15 amino acids. V was shortened by 3 bases and J by 1 base, with 10 bases between the two germline ends. The DNA of the CDR3 is TGTGCCAGCAGTGAGGGGGAAAGAAGCAATCAGCCCCAGCATTTT. Its translation is CASSEGERSNQPQHF.

The chain uses TRBV7-6 and TRBJ2-1, with TRBD1 matching 9 bases. There are 16 residues in the CDR3. Germline V CDR1 and CDR2: SGHVS, FNYEAQ. Trimming removed 4 bases from V and 4 bases from J; junction bases left unmatched: 8. CDR3 DNA sequence: TGTGCCAGCAGCTACTACAGGGGGCTCGGGTACAATGAGCAGTTCTTC. Protein: CASSYYRGLGYNEQFF.

This rearrangement joins TRBV2 to TRBJ2-7; perhaps TRBD1 as D (6 bases). Trimming cost V 2 bases and J 6 bases, with 11 bases left between them. CDR3 length equals 13 residues. The germline V gene has CDR1 SNHLY and CDR2 FYNNEI. Written as DNA, the CDR3 is TGTGCCAGCAGTGAACAGGGGTCTCGCGAGCAGTACTTC. It is translated as CASSEQGSREQYF.

The J gene is TRBJ1-1, the V gene TRBV28; no clear D gene. Germline lookup yields CDR1 MDHEN and CDR2 SYDVKM. Trimming pared 4 bases from V and 0 bases from J, leaving 15 bases between. This CDR3 region has 16 residues. The CDR3 DNA is TGTGCCAGCAGTTCGACCGAGCTACCCTTGAACACTGAAGCTTTCTTT. It specifies CASSSTELPLNTEAFF.

CDR3 sequence (DNA): TGTGCCAGCAGTTCTTCCCCTGGGGCAGGGCCAACCTACGAGCAGTACTTC. Translating it yields CASSSSPGAGPTYEQYF. The chain combines TRBV27 with TRBJ2-7; D might be TRBD1 (5 bases). The germline V and J ends were trimmed by 4 bases and 2 bases, with 21 bases remaining between them. The CDR3 totals 17 residues. Germline CDR1 and CDR2: MNHEY and SMNVEV (reference sequence).

The table lists this clone with a few counts. The chain is built from TRBV10-1 and TRBJ2-7; TRBD2 matches 7 bases. J lost 2 bases, V lost 5 bases, and 3 bases had no gene match. The CDR3 consists of 13 residues. CDR1 and CDR2 (germline): WNHNN, SYGVQD (reference sequence). The CDR3 reads CASSKRDTYEQYF. CDR3 sequence (DNA): TGCGCCAGCAGTAAGCGGGATACCTACGAGCAGTACTTC.

The CDR3 protein is CASSPRDSSVEKLFF. Written as DNA, the CDR3 is TGTGCCAGCTCACCTCGGGACAGCTCTGTGGAAAAACTGTTTTTT. V gene TRBV18 combines with J gene TRBJ1-4; 7 positions agree with TRBD1. Germline V CDR1 and CDR2: KGHSH, LQKENI. The J segment lost 8 bases and the V segment lost 3 bases, leaving 9 bases of the junction unmatched. The CDR3 loop spans 15 amino acids.

The chain links TRBV28 to TRBJ1-4; D perhaps matches TRBD1 (6 bases). The germline CDR1 and CDR2 sequences are MDHEN and SYDVKM. V was cut by 5 bases and J by 4 bases, with 14 bases left in between. This CDR3 has 15 residues. CDR3 region: CASSPLQGYNEKLFF. CDR3 DNA sequence: TGTGCCAGCAGTCCATTACAGGGATATAATGAAAAACTGTTTTTT.

The chain carries TRBV18 and TRBJ2-5; weak D call: TRBD2 (5 bases). The V end was cut by 4 bases, the J end by 1 base, with 10 bases between. Germline CDR1 and CDR2: KGHSH and LQKENI. This CDR3 is built from 14 residues. This CDR3 is CASSRSGAQETQYF. CDR3 DNA sequence: TGTGCCAGCTCACGAAGCGGCGCCCAAGAGACCCAGTACTTC.

The chain uses TRBV7-6 and TRBJ1-6; D unresolved. Germline V gene lookup returns CDR1 SGHVS and CDR2 FNYEAQ. V lost 1 base and J 5 bases, leaving 6 bases between the germline ends. This CDR3 spans 14 amino acids. The CDR3 loop is CASSLGADNSPLHF. CDR3 DNA sequence: TGTGCCAGCAGCTTAGGGGCCGATAATTCACCCCTCCACTTT.

This clone was detected once. The gene calls are TRBV27 and TRBJ1-4; D is uncertain. This CDR3 is built from 14 residues. Deletions cut 3 bases from V and 7 bases from J, with 12 bases between. CDR1 and CDR2 (germline): MNHEY, SMNVEV (reference sequence). The CDR3 loop is CASSFGQSGEKLFF. The CDR3 bases are TGTGCCAGCAGTTTTGGCCAATCGGGTGAAAAACTGTTTTTT.

The sample holds one count of this clone. This chain uses TRBV7-2 with TRBJ2-1; TRBD1 or TRBD2 may be the D gene (6 bases each). The germline V and J ends were trimmed by 6 bases and 9 bases, with 15 bases remaining between them. The germline V gene has CDR1 SGHTA and CDR2 FQGNSA. There are 13 residues in the CDR3. CDR3: CASSGRGAFEQFF. CDR3 DNA sequence: TGTGCCAGCAGTGGAAGGGGGGCTTTTGAGCAGTTCTTC.

This clone was found a few times. V usage is TRBV4-2 and J usage is TRBJ2-6; D gene uncertain. From germline, CDR1 is LGHNA and CDR2 YNFKEQ. This CDR3 has 16 amino acids. The germline V and J ends were trimmed by 1 base and 2 bases, with 9 bases remaining between them. CDR3 region: CASSQVFPAGANVLTF. CDR3 in DNA: TGTGCCAGCAGCCAAGTCTTTCCAGCTGGGGCCAACGTCCTGACTTTC.

The V gene is TRBV7-3, the J gene TRBJ1-5; TRBD1 is a possible D gene (5 bases). V lost 3 bases to trimming and J lost 3 bases, with 6 bases between them. The CDR3 is 13 residues long. The germline V gene has CDR1 SGHTA and CDR2 FQGTGA. In nucleotides, the CDR3 is TGTGCCAGCAGCTTCGGGACCAATCAGCCCCAGCATTTT. Translating it yields CASSFGTNQPQHF.